This T cell receptor (beta chain) was retrieved from a study of shared clonotypes between healthy human individuals. V shed 3 bases and J shed 9 bases, with 15 bases lying between them. This CDR3 spans 14 amino acids. Germline CDR1 reads LNHDA; CDR2 reads SQIVND (reference sequence). The assay was immunoSEQ multiplex PCR, and TCRdb's table has in-frame clones only and misses some. The repertoire holds about 2,100,000 clones, with about 92% as singletons. In the naive CD8 group, cells lacked CD45RO and were positively selected for CCR7, so terminally differentiated effector memory CD45RA+ cells were left out.

Sequencing was carried out using naive CD8+ T cells from PBMCs. The chain couples TRBV19 to TRBJ1-5, with D possibly TRBD1 on 5 matching bases. This receptor was taken from a man aged 18 to 29 in good health. Some clones in this sample may be carry-over from other donors' samples. The CDR3 DNA follows: TGTGCCAGTAGTATTGGGGGTCCCCCACGGCCCCAGCATTTT. Translated, it gives CASSIGGPPRPQHF.